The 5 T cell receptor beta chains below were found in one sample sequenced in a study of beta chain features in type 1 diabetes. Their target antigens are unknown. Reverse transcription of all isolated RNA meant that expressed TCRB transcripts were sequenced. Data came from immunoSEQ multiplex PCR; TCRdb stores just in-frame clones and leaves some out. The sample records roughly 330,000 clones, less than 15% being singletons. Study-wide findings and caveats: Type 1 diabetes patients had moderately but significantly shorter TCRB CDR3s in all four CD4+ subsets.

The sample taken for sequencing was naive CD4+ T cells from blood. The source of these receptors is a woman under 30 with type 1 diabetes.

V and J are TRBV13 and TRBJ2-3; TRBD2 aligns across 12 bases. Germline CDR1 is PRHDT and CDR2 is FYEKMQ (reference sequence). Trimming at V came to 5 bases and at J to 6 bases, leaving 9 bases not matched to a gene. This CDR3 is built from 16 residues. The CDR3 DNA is TGTGCCAGCAGCCTCAGACTAGCGGGAGTGGTTGATACGCAGTATTTT. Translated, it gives CASSLRLAGVVDTQYF.

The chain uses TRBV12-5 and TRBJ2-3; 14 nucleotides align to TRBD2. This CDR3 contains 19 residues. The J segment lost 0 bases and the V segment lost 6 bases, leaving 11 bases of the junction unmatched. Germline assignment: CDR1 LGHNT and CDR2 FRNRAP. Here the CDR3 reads CASGPSGTSGRQSTDTQYF. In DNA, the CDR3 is TGTGCTAGTGGACCCTCCGGGACTAGCGGGAGACAGAGCACAGATACGCAGTATTTT.

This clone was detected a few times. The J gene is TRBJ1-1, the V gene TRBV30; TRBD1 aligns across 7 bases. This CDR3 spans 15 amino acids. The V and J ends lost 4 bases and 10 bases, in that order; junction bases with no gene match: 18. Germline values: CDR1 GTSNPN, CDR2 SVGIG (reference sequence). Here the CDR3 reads CAWTLFRDSPVGAFF. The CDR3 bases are TGTGCCTGGACCCTTTTTCGGGACAGCCCGGTCGGAGCTTTCTTT.

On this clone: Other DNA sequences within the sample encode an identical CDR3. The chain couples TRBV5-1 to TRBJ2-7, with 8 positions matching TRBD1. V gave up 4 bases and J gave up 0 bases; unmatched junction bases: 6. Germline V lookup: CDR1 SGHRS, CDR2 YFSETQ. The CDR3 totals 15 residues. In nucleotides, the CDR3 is TGCGCCAGCAGCCCTCGACAGGGGAGCTCCTACGAGCAGTACTTC. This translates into CASSPRQGSSYEQYF.

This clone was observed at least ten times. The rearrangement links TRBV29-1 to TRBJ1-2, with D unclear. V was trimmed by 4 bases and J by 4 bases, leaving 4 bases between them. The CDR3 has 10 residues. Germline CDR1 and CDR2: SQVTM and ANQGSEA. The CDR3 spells CSVATYGYTF. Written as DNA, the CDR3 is TGCAGCGTTGCTACCTATGGCTACACCTTC.